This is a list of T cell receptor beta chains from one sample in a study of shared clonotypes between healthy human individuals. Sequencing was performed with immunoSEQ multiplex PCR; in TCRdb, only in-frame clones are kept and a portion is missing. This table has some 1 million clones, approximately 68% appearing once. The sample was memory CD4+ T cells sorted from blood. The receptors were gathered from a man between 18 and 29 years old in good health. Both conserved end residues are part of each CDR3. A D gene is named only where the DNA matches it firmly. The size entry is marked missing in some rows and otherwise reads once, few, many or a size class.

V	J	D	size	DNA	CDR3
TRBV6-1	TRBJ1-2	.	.	TGTGCCAGCAGTTTGACAGCCTATGGCTACACCTTC	CASSLTAYGYTF
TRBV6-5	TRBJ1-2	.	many	TGTGCCAGCAGTTACGGGGGGCGGGAGGGCTACACCTTC	CASSYGGREGYTF
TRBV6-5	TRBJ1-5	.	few	TGTGCCAGCAGCAGTGGGGTCGGTGTTCAGCCCCAGCATTTT	CASSSGVGVQPQHF
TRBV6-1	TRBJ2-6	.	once	TGTGCCAGCAGTGAAGTCTATCTCTCTGGGGCCAACGTCCTGACTTTC	CASSEVYLSGANVLTF
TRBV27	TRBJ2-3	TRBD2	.	TGTGCCAGCAGTTTACGTCCTAGCGGGGGGGCCACAGATACGCAGTATTTT	CASSLRPSGGATDTQYF
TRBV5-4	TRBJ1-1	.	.	TGTGCCAGCAGCTCTCCTATCGGTGGACTGAACACTGAAGCTTTCTTT	CASSSPIGGLNTEAFF
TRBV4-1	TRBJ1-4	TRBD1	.	TGCGCCAGCAGCCCCAGGGGGCTAACTAATGAAAAACTGTTTTTT	CASSPRGLTNEKLFF
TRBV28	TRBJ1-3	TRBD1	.	TGTGCCAGCAGTCCGTCGGCAGGGGGTGGAAACACCATATATTTT	CASSPSAGGGNTIYF
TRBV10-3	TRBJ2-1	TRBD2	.	TGTGCCATCAGTGAGAGCCCGACTAGCGGGAGAGTTGGGGAGCAGTTCTTC	CAISESPTSGRVGEQFF
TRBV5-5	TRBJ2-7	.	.	TGTGCCAGCAGCTTGGAAGGGACCTCCACCTACGAGCAGTACTTC	CASSLEGTSTYEQYF
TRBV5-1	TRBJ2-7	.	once	TGCGCCAGCAGCTTGACAGGCGATACCTACGAGCAGTACTTC	CASSLTGDTYEQYF